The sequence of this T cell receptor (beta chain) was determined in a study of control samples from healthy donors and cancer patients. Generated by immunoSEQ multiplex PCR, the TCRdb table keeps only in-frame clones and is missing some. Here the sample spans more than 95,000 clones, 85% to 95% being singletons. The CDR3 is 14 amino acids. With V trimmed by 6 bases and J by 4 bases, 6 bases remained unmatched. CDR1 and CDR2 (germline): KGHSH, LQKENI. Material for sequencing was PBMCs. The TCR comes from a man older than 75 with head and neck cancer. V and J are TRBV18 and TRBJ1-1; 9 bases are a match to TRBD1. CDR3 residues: CASSDTTGGTEAFF. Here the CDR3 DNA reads TGTGCCAGCTCGGACACGACAGGGGGCACTGAAGCTTTCTTT.